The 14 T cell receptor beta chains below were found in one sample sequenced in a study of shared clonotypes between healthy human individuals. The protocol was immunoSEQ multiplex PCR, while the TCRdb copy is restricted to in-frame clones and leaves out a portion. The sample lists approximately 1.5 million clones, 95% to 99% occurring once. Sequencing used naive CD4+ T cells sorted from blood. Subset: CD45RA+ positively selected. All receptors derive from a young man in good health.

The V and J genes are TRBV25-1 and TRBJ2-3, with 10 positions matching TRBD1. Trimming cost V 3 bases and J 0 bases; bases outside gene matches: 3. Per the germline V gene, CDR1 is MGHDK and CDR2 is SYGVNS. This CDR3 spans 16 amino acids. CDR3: CASSDPGQGSTDTQYF. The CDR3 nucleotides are TGTGCCAGCAGTGATCCGGGACAGGGGAGCACAGATACGCAGTATTTT.

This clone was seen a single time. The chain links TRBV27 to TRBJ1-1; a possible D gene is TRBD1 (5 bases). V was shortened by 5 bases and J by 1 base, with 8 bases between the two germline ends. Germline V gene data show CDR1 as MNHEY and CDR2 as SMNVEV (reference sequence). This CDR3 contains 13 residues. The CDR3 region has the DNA TGTGCCAGCAGTGTGACAGCGAACACTGAAGCTTTCTTT. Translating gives CASSVTANTEAFF.

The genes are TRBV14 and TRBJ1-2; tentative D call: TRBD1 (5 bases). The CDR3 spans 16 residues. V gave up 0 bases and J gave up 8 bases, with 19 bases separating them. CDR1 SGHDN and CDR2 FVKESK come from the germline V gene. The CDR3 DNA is TGTGCCAGCAGCCAAGATCGGGGACGGAGCCTAGGAGGCTACACCTTC. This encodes CASSQDRGRSLGGYTF.

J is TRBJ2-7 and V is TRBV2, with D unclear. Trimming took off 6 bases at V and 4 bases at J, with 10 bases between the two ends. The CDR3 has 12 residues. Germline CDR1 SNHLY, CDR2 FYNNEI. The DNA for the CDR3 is TGTGCCAGCAGGGACGGATTTTACGAGCAGTACTTC. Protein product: CASRDGFYEQYF. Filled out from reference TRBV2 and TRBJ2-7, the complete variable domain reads EPEVTQTPSHQVTQMGQEVILRCVPISNHLYFYWYRQILGQKVEFLVSFYNNEISEKSEIFDDQFSVERPDGSNFTLKIRSTKLEDSAMYFCASRDGFYEQYFGPGTRLTVT.

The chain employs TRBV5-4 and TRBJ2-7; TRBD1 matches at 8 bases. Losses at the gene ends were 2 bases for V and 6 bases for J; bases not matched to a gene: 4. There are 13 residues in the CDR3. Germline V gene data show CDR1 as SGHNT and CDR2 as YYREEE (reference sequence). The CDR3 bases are TGTGCCAGCAGCTTCGACAGGGGCGGCGAGCAGTACTTC. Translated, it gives CASSFDRGGEQYF.

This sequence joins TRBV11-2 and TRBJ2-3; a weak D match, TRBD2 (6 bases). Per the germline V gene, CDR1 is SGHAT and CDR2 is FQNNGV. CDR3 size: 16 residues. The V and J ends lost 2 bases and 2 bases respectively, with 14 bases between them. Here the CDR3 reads CASSLRLTGDTDTQYF. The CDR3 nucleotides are TGTGCCAGCAGCTTACGCCTGACGGGGGACACAGATACGCAGTATTTT.

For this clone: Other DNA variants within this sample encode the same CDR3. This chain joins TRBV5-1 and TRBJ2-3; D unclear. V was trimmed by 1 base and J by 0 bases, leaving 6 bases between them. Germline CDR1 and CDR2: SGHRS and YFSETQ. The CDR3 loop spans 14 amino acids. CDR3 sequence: CASSLSSSTDTQYF. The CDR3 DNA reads TGCGCCAGCAGCTTGTCGTCGAGCACAGATACGCAGTATTTT.

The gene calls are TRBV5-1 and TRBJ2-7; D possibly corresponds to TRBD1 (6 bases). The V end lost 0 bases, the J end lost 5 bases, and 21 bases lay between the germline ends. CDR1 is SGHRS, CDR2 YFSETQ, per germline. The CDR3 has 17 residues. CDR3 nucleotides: TGCGCCAGCAGCTTGGCCTCGACAGGACTGAGTGGGGACGAGCAGTACTTC. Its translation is CASSLASTGLSGDEQYF.

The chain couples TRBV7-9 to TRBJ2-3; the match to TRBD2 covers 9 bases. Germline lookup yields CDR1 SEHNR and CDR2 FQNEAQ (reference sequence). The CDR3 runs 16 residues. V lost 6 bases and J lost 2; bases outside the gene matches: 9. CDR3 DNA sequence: TGTGCCAGCAGACCCGGACTAGCGAGGATCACAGATACGCAGTATTTT. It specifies CASRPGLARITDTQYF.

CDR3 bases: TGTGCCAGCAGCTTAGCGGGCAACCAAGAGACCCAGTACTTC. It yields the protein CASSLAGNQETQYF. The chain recombines TRBV7-7 with TRBJ2-5; D is undetermined. The CDR3 has 14 amino acids. Per germline, CDR1 SSHAT and CDR2 FNYEAQ (reference sequence). V lost 0 bases, J lost 0 bases, and 5 bases lay in between.

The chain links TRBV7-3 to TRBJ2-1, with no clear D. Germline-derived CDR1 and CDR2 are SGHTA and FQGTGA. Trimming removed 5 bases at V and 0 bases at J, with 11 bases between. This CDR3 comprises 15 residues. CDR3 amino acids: CASSADWSSYNEQFF. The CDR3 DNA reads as TGTGCCAGCAGCGCCGACTGGAGCTCCTACAATGAGCAGTTCTTC.

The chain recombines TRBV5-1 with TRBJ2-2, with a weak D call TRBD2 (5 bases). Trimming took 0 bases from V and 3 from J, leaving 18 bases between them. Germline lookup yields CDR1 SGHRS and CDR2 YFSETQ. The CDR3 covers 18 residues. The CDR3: CASSLGAGRKVYTGELFF. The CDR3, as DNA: TGCGCCAGCAGCTTGGGGGCGGGCCGCAAGGTTTACACCGGGGAGCTGTTTTTT.

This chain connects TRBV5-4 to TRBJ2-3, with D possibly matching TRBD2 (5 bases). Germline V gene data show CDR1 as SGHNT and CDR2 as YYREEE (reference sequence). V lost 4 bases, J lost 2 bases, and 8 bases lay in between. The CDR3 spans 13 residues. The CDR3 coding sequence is TGTGCCAGCAGCGGGAGACACACAGATACGCAGTATTTT. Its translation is CASSGRHTDTQYF.

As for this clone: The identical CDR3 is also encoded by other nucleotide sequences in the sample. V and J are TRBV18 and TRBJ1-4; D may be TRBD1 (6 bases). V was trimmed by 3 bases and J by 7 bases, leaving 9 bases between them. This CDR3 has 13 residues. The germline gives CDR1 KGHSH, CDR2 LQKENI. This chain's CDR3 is CASSPSRGEKLFF. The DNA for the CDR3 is TGTGCCAGCTCACCCAGCAGGGGTGAAAAACTGTTTTTT.